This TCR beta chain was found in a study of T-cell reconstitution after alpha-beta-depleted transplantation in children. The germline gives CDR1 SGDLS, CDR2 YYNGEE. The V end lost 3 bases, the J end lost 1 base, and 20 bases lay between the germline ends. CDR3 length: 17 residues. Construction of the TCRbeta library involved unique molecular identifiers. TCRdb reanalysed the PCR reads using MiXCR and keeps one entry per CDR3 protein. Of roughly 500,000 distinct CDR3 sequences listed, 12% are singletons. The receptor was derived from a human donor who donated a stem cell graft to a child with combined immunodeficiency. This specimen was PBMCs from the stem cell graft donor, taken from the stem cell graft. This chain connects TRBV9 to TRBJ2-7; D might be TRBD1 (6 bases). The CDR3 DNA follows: TGTGCCAGCAGCGCATTTCCCGGGACACCGCTATCCTACGAGCAGTACTTC. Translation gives CASSAFPGTPLSYEQYF.